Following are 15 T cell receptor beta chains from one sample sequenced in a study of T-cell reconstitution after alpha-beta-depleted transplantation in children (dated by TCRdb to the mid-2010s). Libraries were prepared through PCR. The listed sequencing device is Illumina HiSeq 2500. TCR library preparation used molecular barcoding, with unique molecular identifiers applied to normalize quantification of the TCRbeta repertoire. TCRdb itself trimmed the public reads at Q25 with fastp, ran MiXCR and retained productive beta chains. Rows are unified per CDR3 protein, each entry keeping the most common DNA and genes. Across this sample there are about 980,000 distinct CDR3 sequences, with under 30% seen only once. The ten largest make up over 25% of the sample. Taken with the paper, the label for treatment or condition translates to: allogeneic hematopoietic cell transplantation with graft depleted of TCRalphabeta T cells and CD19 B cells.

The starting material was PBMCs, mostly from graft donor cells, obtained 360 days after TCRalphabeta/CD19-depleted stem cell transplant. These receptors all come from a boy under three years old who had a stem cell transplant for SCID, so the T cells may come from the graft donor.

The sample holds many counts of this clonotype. Here the CDR3 DNA reads TGTGCCAGCAGCTCGACTAGCGGTAGAGTCTACAATGAGCAGTTCTTC. It translates to CASSSTSGRVYNEQFF. This chain joins TRBV7-9 and TRBJ2-1; 9 bases match TRBD2. This CDR3 contains 16 residues. Germline-derived CDR1 and CDR2 are SEHNR and FQNEAQ (reference sequence). The V segment lost 4 bases and the J segment 3 bases; nucleotides outside the gene matches: 7.

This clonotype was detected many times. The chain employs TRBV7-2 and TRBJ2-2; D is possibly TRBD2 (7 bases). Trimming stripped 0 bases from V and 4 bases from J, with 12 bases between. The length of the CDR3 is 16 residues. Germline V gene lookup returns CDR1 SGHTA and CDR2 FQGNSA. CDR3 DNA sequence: TGTGCCAGCAGCTTAGCGGGGGGGCACGCCACCGGGGAGCTGTTTTTT. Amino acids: CASSLAGGHATGELFF.

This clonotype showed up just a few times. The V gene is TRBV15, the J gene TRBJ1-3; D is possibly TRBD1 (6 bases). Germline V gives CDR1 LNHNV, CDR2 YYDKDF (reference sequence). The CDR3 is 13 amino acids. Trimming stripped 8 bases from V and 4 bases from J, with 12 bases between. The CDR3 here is CATETGSGNTIYF. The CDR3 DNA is TGTGCCACCGAAACAGGGTCAGGAAACACCATATATTTT.

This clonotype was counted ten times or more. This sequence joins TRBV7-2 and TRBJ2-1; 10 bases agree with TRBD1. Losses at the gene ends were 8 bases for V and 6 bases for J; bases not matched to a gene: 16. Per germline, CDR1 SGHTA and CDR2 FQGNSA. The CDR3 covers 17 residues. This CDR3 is CASVRRAGTGVGNEQFF. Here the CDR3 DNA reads TGTGCCAGCGTCCGACGCGCCGGGACAGGGGTTGGCAATGAGCAGTTCTTC.

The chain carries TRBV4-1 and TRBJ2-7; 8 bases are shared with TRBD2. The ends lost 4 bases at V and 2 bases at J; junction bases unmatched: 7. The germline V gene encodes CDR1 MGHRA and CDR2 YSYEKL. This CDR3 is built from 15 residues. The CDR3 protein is CASSLVPGLAYEQYF. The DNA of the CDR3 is TGCGCCAGCAGCCTTGTTCCGGGACTAGCCTACGAGCAGTACTTC.

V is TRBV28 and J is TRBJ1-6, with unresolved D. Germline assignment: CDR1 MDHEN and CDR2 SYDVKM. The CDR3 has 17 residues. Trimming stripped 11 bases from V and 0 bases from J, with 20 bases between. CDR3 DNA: TGTGCCGCCCGGGGAACCGACCGGAGCTCCTATAATTCACCCCTCCACTTT. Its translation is CAARGTDRSSYNSPLHF.

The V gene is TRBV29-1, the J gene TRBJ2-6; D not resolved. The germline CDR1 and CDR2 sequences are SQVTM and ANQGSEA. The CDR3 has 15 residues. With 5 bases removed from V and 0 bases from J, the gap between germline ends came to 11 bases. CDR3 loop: CSVRGPSSGANVLTF. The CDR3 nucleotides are TGCAGCGTTAGAGGACCTAGCTCTGGGGCCAACGTCCTGACTTTC. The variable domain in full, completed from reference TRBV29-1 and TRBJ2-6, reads SAVISQKPSRDICQRGTSLTIQCQVDSQVTMMFWYRQQPGQSLTLIATANQGSEATYESGFVIDKFPISRPNLTFSTLTVSNMSPEDSSIYLCSVRGPSSGANVLTFGAGSRLTVL.

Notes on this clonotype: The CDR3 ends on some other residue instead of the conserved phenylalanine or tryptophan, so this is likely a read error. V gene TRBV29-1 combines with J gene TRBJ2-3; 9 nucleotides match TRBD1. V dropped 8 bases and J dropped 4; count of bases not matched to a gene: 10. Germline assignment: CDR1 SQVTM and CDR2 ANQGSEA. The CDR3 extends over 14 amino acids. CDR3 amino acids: CSLKDRGNADTQYL. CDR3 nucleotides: TGCAGCCTTAAGGACAGGGGAAACGCAGATACGCAGTATCTT.

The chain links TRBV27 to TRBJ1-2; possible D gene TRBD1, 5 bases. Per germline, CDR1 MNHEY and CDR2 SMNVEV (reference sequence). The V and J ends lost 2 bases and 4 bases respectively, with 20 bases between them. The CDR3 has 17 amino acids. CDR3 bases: TGTGCCAGCAGTTTAAAATTGGGTCAGGGCAGTTCCTATGGCTACACCTTC. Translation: CASSLKLGQGSSYGYTF.

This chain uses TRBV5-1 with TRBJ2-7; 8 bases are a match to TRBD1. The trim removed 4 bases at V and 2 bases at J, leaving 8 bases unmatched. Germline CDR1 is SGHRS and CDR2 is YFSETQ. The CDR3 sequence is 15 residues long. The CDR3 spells CASSRAGQDAYEQYF. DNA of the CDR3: TGCGCCAGCAGCCGGGCGGGACAGGACGCCTACGAGCAGTACTTC.

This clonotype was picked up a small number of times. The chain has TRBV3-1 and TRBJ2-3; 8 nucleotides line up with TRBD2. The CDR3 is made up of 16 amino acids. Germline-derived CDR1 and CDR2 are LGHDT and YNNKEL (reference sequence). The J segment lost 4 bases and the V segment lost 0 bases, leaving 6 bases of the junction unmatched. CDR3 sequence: CASSQEGLGEADTQYF. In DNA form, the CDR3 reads TGTGCCAGCAGCCAAGAGGGACTAGGGGAAGCAGATACGCAGTATTTT.

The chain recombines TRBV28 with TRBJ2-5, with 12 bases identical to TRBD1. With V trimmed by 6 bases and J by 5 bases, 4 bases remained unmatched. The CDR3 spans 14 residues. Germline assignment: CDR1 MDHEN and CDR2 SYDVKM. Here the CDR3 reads CASRGQGATETQYF. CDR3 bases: TGTGCCAGCAGGGGACAGGGGGCGACGGAGACCCAGTACTTC.

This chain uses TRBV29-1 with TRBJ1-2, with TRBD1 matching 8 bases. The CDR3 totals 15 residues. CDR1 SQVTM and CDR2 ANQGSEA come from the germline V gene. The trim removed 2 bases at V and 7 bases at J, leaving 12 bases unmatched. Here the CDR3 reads CSVEKPGRGRGGYTF. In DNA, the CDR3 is TGCAGCGTTGAAAAACCTGGCAGGGGGCGGGGTGGCTACACCTTC.

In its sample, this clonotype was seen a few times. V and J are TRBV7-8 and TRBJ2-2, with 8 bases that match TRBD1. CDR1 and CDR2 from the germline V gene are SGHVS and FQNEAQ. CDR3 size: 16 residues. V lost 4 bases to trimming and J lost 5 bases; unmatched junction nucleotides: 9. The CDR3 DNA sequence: TGTGCCAGCAGCTACGATTGGACAGGGAGAACCGGGGAGCTGTTTTTT. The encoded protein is CASSYDWTGRTGELFF.

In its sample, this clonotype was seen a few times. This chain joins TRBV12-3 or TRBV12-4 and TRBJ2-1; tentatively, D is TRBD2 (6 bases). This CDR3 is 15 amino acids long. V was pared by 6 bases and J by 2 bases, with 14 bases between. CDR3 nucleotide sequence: TGTGCCAGCAGCGGAGGGCCTAGCACCTACAATGAGCAGTTCTTC. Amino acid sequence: CASSGGPSTYNEQFF.